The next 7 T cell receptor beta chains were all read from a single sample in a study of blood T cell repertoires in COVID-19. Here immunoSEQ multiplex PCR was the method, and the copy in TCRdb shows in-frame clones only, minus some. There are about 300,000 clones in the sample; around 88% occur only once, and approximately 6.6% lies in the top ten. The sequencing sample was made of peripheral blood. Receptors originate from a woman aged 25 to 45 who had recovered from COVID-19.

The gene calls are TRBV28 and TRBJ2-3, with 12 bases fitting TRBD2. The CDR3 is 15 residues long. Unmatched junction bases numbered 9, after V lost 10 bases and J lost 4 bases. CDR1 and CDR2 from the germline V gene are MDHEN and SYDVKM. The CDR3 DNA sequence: TGTGCCACCTCTAGCGGGGGGGCTGGGGCAGATACGCAGTATTTT. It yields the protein CATSSGGAGADTQYF.

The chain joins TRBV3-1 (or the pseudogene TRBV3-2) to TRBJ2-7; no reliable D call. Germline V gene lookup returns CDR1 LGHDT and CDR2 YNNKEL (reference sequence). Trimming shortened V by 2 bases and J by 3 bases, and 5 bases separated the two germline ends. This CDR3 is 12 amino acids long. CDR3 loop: CASSQLDYEQYF. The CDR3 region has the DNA TGTGCCAGCAGCCAATTAGACTACGAGCAGTACTTC.

The CDR3 DNA is TGCGCCAGCAGCCAAGGGGACATCCGATCAGCCCTCCACTTT. It translates to CASSQGDIRSALHF. The rearrangement joins TRBV4-1 to TRBJ1-6; a weak D match, TRBD1 (6 bases). Trimming took 1 base from V and 14 from J, leaving 15 bases between them. This CDR3 has 14 residues. Per germline, CDR1 MGHRA and CDR2 YSYEKL.

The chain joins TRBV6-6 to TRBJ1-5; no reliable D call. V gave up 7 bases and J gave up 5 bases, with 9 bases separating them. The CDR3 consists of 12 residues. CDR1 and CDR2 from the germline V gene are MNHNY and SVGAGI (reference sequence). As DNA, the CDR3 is TGTGCCAGCACTTTCCCTGATCAGCCCCAGCATTTT. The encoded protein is CASTFPDQPQHF.

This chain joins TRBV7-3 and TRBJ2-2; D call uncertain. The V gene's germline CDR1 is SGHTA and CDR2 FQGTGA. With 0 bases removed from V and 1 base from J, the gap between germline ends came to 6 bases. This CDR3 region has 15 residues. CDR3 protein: CASSLTHGNTGELFF. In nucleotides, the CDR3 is TGTGCCAGCAGCTTAACCCACGGGAACACCGGGGAGCTGTTTTTT.

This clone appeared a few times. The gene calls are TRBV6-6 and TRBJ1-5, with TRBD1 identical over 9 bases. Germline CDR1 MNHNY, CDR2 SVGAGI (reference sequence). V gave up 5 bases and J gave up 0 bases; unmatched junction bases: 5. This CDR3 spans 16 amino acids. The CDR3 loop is CASSTTGGYSNQPQHF. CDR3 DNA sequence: TGTGCCAGCAGTACCACAGGGGGCTATAGCAATCAGCCCCAGCATTTT.

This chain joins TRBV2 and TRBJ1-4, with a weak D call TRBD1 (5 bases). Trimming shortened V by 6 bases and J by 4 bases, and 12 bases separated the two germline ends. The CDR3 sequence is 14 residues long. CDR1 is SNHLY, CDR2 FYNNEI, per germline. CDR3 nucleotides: TGTGCCAGCAGCCAGGGAGGGATTAATGAAAAACTGTTTTTT. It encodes CASSQGGINEKLFF.